Included here is one T cell receptor beta chain sequence, with context. TCRdb's copy holds only in-frame clones and misses some; the assay was immunoSEQ multiplex PCR. The sample holds approximately 89,000 clones; 70% to 90% are singletons and the top ten take more than 10%. Germline CDR1 reads SGHDT; CDR2 reads YYEEEE. V was pared by 4 bases and J by 3 bases, with 16 bases between. The CDR3 totals 16 residues. This record belongs to a study of T cell responses to AZD1222 COVID-19 vaccine. The sequencing used peripheral blood, collected on day 0 of AZD1222 vaccination. The chain employs TRBV5-6 and TRBJ1-4; D is possibly TRBD1 (6 bases). This receptor was identified in an adult in good health. CDR3 coding DNA: TGTGCCAGCAGCGCATCCCAGACAGGATCTAATGAAAAACTGTTTTTT. This translates into CASSASQTGSNEKLFF.